This T cell receptor beta chain was documented in a study of blood T cells in healthy people across ages. With a J-beta primer mix and a sample-barcoded 5' primer, a second PCR ran 7 to 11 cycles. TCRdb redid the calling of the 5' RACE reads with MiXCR, one entry per CDR3 protein. The sample contains about 1.4 million distinct CDR3 sequences, approximately 60% of which appear only once. Germline loops: CDR1 SGHRS, CDR2 YFSETQ. The length of the CDR3 is 19 residues. V shed 0 bases, J shed 3 bases, and the junction held 13 bases outside the gene matches. The clonotype originates from a man between 18 and 29 years old in good health. The sample was blood. The chain has TRBV5-1 and TRBJ2-1, with 9 bases that match TRBD2. The CDR3: CASSLGLAGPQGLYNEQFF. In DNA, the CDR3 is TGCGCCAGCAGCTTGGGTCTAGCGGGACCCCAGGGGCTCTACAATGAGCAGTTCTTC.